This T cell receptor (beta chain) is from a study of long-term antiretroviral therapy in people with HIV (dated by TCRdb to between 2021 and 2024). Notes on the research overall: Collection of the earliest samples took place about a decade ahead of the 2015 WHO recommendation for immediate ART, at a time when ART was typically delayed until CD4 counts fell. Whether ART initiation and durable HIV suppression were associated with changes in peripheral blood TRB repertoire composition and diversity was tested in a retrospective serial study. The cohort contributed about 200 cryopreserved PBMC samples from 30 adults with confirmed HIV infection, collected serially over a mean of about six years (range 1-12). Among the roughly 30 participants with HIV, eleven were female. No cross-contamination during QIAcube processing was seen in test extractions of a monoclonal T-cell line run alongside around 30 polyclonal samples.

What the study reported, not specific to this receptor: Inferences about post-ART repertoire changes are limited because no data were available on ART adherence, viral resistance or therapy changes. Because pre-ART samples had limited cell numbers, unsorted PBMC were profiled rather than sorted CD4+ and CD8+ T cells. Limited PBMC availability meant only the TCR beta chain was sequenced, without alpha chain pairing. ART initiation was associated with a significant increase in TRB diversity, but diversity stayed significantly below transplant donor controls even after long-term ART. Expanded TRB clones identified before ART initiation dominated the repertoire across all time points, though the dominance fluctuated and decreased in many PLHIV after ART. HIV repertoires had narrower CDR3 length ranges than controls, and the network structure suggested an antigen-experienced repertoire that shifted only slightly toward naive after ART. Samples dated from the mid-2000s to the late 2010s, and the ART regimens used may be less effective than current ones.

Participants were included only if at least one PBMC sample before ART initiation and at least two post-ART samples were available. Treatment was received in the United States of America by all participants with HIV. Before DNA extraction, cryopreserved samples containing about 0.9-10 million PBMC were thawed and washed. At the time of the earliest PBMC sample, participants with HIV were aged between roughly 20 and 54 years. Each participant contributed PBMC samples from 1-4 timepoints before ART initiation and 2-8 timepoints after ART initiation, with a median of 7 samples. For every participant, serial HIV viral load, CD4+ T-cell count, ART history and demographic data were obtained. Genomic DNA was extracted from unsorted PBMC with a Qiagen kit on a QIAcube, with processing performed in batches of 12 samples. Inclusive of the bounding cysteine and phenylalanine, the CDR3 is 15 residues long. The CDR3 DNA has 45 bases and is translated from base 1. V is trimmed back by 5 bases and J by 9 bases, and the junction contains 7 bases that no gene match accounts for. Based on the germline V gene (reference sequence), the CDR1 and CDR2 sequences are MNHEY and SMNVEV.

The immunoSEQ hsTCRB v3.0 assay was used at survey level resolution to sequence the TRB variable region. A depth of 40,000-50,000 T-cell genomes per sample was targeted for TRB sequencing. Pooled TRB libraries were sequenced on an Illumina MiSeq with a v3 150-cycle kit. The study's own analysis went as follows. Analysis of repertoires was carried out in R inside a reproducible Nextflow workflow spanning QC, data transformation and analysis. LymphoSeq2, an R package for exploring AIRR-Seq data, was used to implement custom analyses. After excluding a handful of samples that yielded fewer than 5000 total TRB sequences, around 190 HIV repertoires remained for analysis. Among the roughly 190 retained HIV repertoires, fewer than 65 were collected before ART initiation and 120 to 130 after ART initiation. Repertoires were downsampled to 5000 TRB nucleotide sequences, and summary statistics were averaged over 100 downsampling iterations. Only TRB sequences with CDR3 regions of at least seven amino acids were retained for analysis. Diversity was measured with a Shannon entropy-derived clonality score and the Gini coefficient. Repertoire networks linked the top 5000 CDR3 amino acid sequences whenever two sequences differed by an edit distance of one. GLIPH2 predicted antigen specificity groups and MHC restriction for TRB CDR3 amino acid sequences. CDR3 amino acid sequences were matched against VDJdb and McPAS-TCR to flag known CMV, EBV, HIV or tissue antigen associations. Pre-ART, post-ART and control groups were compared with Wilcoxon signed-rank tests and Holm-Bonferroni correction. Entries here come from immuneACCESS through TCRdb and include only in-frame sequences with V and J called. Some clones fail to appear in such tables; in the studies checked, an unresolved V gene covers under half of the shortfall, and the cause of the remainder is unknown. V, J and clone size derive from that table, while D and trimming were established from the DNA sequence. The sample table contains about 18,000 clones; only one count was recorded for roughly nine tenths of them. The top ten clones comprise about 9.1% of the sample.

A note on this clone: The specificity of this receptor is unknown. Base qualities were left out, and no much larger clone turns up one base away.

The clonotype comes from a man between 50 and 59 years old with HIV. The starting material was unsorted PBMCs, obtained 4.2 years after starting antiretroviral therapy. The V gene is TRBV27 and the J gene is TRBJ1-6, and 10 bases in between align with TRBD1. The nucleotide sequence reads TGTGCCAGCAGTCCTATGACAGGGGGCGGTTCACCCCTCCACTTT. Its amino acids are CASSPMTGGGSPLHF.